The present T cell receptor beta chain was sequenced within a study of cytomegalovirus exposure and HLA in healthy donors. The PCR used 60 Vbeta and 13 Jbeta primers. Only in-frame clones appear in the TCRdb table, and some are missing; sequencing was by immunoSEQ multiplex PCR. The data show about 59,000 clones, 65% to 80% seen once. CDR1 and CDR2 from the germline V gene are MNHEY and SVGAGI. V lost 6 bases to trimming and J lost 8 bases; unmatched junction nucleotides: 9. CDR3 length equals 13 residues. The clonotype originates from a man aged 25-45 years in good health and CMV-seropositive. The sequenced sample was PBMCs. This rearrangement joins TRBV6-5 to TRBJ1-2, with TRBD1 matching 7 bases. The CDR3 nucleotides read TGTGCCAGCAGCAAAACAGGGGCCTGGGGCTACACCTTC. Translation: CASSKTGAWGYTF.